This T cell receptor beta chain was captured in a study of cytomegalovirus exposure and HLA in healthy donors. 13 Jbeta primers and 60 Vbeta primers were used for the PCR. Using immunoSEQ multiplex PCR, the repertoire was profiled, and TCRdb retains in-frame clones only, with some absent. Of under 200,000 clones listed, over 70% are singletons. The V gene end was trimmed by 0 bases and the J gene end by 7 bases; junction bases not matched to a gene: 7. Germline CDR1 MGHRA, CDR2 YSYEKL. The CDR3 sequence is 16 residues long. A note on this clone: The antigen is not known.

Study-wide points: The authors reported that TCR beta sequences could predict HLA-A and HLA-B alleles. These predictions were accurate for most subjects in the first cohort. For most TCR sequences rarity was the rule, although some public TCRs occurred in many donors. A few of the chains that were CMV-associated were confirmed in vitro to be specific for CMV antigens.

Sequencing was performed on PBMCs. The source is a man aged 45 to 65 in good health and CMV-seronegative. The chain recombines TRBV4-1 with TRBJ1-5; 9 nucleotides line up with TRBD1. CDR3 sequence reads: CASSQEGTGSGQPQHF. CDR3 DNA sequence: TGCGCCAGCAGCCAAGAAGGGACAGGGTCAGGCCAGCCCCAGCATTTT.